What follows are 17 T cell receptor beta chains derived from one specimen sequenced in a study of blood T cells in healthy people across ages. Primers used in a second PCR of roughly 6 to 11 cycles were a sample-barcoded 5' primer and a J-beta primer mix. Using its own MiXCR run on the 5' RACE reads, TCRdb lists one record per CDR3 protein. The profile shows some 930,000 distinct CDR3 sequences, around 29% of them singletons. Separately, the same data were catalogued under a study of T cells of mothers and their children.

Sequencing used blood. The receptors stem from a woman aged 35 to 49 in good health.

This chain connects TRBV29-1 to TRBJ1-2, with D possibly TRBD1 on 6 matching bases. This CDR3 is built from 10 residues. V lost 4 bases and J 8 bases, leaving 8 bases between the germline ends. Germline V gene data show CDR1 as SQVTM and CDR2 as ANQGSEA. The CDR3: CSVGGTGYTF. DNA for the CDR3: TGCAGCGTTGGTGGGACAGGCTACACCTTC.

This clonotype was recorded a few times. This chain uses TRBV6-5 with TRBJ2-1; 13 bases fit TRBD2. The CDR3 contains 17 residues. Germline V gives CDR1 MNHEY, CDR2 SVGAGI. V lost 3 bases, J lost 9 bases, and 11 bases stayed unmatched. CDR3 bases: TGTGCCAGCAGTTATATCCTCACTAGCGGGGGGGCCGGTGAGCAGTTCTTC. It yields the protein CASSYILTSGGAGEQFF.

This chain uses TRBV11-1 with TRBJ1-6; possible D gene TRBD1, 6 bases. The V and J ends lost 1 base and 0 bases respectively, with 10 bases between them. The germline V gene encodes CDR1 SGHAT and CDR2 FQDESV (reference sequence). This CDR3 has 17 amino acids. Here the CDR3 DNA reads TGTGCCAGCAGCTTAGAACCGGACAGCTCCTATAATTCACCCCTCCACTTT. Translating gives CASSLEPDSSYNSPLHF.

This clonotype occurred a few times. The chain links TRBV3-1 to TRBJ1-3; D is perhaps TRBD1 (5 bases). Trimming stripped 0 bases from V and 4 bases from J, with 10 bases between. This CDR3 has 15 residues. Germline V gene data show CDR1 as LGHDT and CDR2 as YNNKEL (reference sequence). Here the CDR3 DNA reads TGTGCCAGCAGCCAAGAAGTAGGGGTCGGAAACACCATATATTTT. It is translated as CASSQEVGVGNTIYF.

In this sample, this clonotype turned up a few times. The V gene is TRBV7-2, the J gene TRBJ1-5; TRBD1 might be the D (5 bases). Germline-derived CDR1 and CDR2 are SGHTA and FQGNSA. V dropped 4 bases and J dropped 6 bases, with 10 bases sitting between them. This CDR3 has 13 residues. The CDR3 spells CASSWGKGQPQHF. CDR3 nucleotides: TGTGCCAGCAGCTGGGGGAAGGGTCAGCCCCAGCATTTT.

The gene calls are TRBV18 and TRBJ1-2; D is undetermined. Between the trimmed V and J ends, which lost 3 bases and 2 bases, there was a span of 10 bases. The CDR3 is 14 amino acids. Germline V gene data show CDR1 as KGHSH and CDR2 as LQKENI. The CDR3 spells CASSPGTENYGYTF. The DNA for the CDR3 is TGTGCCAGCTCACCGGGTACAGAGAACTATGGCTACACCTTC.

The rearrangement joins TRBV7-2 to TRBJ1-2; possibly TRBD1 for D (6 bases). The length of the CDR3 is 14 residues. CDR1 is SGHTA, CDR2 FQGNSA, per germline. The ends were cut back, 11 bases at V and 4 bases at J, with 20 bases in the middle. CDR3 in DNA: TGTGCCTACAACTCTAGGGCCAGGGGCTATGGCTACACCTTC. It translates to CAYNSRARGYGYTF.

Comment on this clonotype: A much larger clone differs by one base, so this may be a read error. The chain combines TRBV5-6 with TRBJ2-6; tentatively, D is TRBD1 (5 bases). With 0 bases removed from V and 0 bases from J, the gap between germline ends came to 7 bases. The CDR3 has 16 amino acids. Looked up from germline, CDR1 is SGHDT and CDR2 is YYEEEE. CDR3 protein: CASSLDQGSGANVLTF. The CDR3 DNA follows: TGTGCCAGCAGCTTGGACCAGGGCTCTGGGGCCAACGTCCTGACTTTC. Full variable domain (rest looked up from reference TRBV5-6 and TRBJ2-6): DAGVTQSPTHLIKTRGQQVTLRCSPKSGHDTVSWYQQALGQGPQFIFQYYEEEERQRGNFPDRFSGHQFPNYSSELNVNALLLGDSALYLCASSLDQGSGANVLTFGAGSRLTVL.

There are a few counts of this clonotype. This rearrangement joins TRBV20-1 to TRBJ2-5; TRBD1 aligns across 7 bases. This CDR3 has 14 amino acids. Germline V gives CDR1 DFQATT, CDR2 SNEGSKA (reference sequence). The junction had 2 bases not matched to a gene; V was cut back by 0 bases and J by 1 base. The CDR3 loop reads CSARDRDSQETQYF. CDR3 nucleotide sequence: TGCAGTGCTAGAGACAGGGACAGCCAAGAGACCCAGTACTTC.

This clonotype was seen ten or more times. The J gene is TRBJ2-1, the V gene TRBV27; perhaps TRBD2 as D (7 bases). V lost 0 bases to trimming and J lost 7 bases, with 13 bases between them. The CDR3 runs 15 residues. Germline CDR1 MNHEY, CDR2 SMNVEV (reference sequence). CDR3 nucleotides: TGTGCCAGCAGTTTATCTTCTGCGGGGGCGAATGAGCAGTTCTTC. Translation: CASSLSSAGANEQFF.

This clonotype has a count of ten or more. The CDR3 loop is CASSSTPRFGEGPSNQPQHF. For the CDR3, the DNA is TGTGCCAGCAGTTCAACGCCCCGTTTCGGGGAGGGGCCTAGCAATCAGCCCCAGCATTTT. This chain links TRBV12-3 or TRBV12-4 with TRBJ1-5, with D perhaps matching TRBD1 (5 bases). Trimming left V 4 bases short and J 0 bases short, with 25 bases between. The CDR3 is 20 residues long.

The gene calls are TRBV24-1 and TRBJ1-2, with D uncertain. The germline gives CDR1 KGHDR, CDR2 SFDVKD. CDR3 length equals 15 residues. The germline V and J ends were trimmed by 4 bases and 5 bases, with 16 bases remaining between them. In nucleotides, the CDR3 is TGTGCCACCAGTGACAGCGGGCACACGTCATATGGCTACACCTTC. This sequence encodes CATSDSGHTSYGYTF.

Regarding this clonotype: Compared with germline, one end of the junction differs, possibly owing to a read error. This chain joins TRBV11-3 and TRBJ1-1; 10 positions agree with TRBD1. Germline loops: CDR1 SGHNT, CDR2 YENEEA. The CDR3 length is 17 residues. CDR3 bases: TGTGCCAACAGCTTAGAATGGGACAGGGGTCTGAACACTGAAGCTTTCTTT. It is translated as CANSLEWDRGLNTEAFF.

A few counts support this clonotype. The V and J genes are TRBV5-1 and TRBJ2-7; D perhaps matches TRBD2 (5 bases). This CDR3 is built from 14 residues. CDR1 and CDR2 (germline): SGHRS, YFSETQ. The V gene lost 7 bases and the J gene lost 7 bases, with 21 bases spanning the gap. CDR3 sequence (DNA): TGCGCCAGCCGTCTAAGGCTAGCTGACCTGGAGCAGTACTTC. It encodes CASRLRLADLEQYF.

This clonotype was picked up a small number of times. The J gene is TRBJ2-5, the V gene TRBV12-3 or TRBV12-4; D remains ambiguous. The CDR3 is 14 amino acids. V lost 7 bases and J 5 bases, leaving 17 bases between the germline ends. CDR3 coding DNA: TGTGCCAGCACCCGGACCCCGGACCGGGAGACCCAGTACTTC. Protein sequence: CASTRTPDRETQYF.

The genes are TRBV3-1 and TRBJ2-4; D is perhaps TRBD2 (5 bases). The CDR3 extends over 16 amino acids. Germline V gene lookup returns CDR1 LGHDT and CDR2 YNNKEL (reference sequence). V lost 0 bases to trimming and J lost 0 bases, with 9 bases between them. CDR3 protein: CASSQDPGLAKNIQYF. The CDR3 DNA sequence: TGTGCCAGCAGCCAAGATCCCGGACTAGCCAAAAACATTCAGTACTTC.

The CDR3 spells CASSGYGTANTEAFF. The CDR3 nucleotides read TGTGCCAGCAGTGGCTACGGGACAGCGAACACTGAAGCTTTCTTT. V usage is TRBV12-3 or TRBV12-4 and J usage is TRBJ1-1; 7 nucleotides agree with TRBD1. V shed 5 bases, J shed 1 base, and the junction held 7 bases outside the gene matches. CDR3 length: 15 residues.